The 22 T cell receptor beta chains listed next were all sequenced from one sample in a study of T cells in Graves' hyperthyroidism and ophthalmopathy. Amplified TCR beta CDR3 regions derived from RNA transcripts. Researchers ran a first-round RT-PCR on the TCR CDR3 using the HTBI primer set. TCRdb processed the multiplex PCR reads anew with MiXCR; each CDR3 protein has one entry. The sample lists approximately 600,000 distinct CDR3 sequences; 12% to 15% were seen once. The sample consisted of blood. The receptors originated from a young woman with Graves' ophthalmopathy.

There are many counts of this clonotype. This chain connects TRBV29-1 to TRBJ1-1, with no clear D. Germline V gene data show CDR1 as SQVTM and CDR2 as ANQGSEA. Trimming took 2 bases from V and 5 from J, leaving 12 bases between them. CDR3 length equals 13 residues. In nucleotides, the CDR3 is TGCAGCGTTGAAACACAGCCGAGGACTGAAGCTTTCTTT. This translates into CSVETQPRTEAFF.

This clonotype was detected a few times. One end of the junction does not line up with germline, which may come from a read error. The V gene is TRBV12-3 or TRBV12-4, the J gene TRBJ2-1; D is undetermined. The CDR3 length is 15 residues. The CDR3 here is CANSPERALNNEQFF. The CDR3 nucleotides are TGTGCCAACAGTCCGGAAAGGGCGCTGAACAATGAGCAGTTCTTC.

There are many counts of this clonotype. The chain is built from TRBV5-1 and TRBJ2-1, with TRBD2 identical over 10 bases. After removal of 2 bases from V and 6 bases from J, the junction contained 5 bases not matched to a gene. CDR1 is SGHRS, CDR2 YFSETQ, per germline. The CDR3 has 15 amino acids. The CDR3 region is CASSFLAGAGNEQFF. In DNA form, the CDR3 reads TGCGCCAGCAGCTTCCTAGCGGGAGCAGGCAATGAGCAGTTCTTC.

This clonotype has more than one count but fewer than ten. V and J are TRBV7-2 and TRBJ1-4, with D uncertain. Looked up from germline, CDR1 is SGHTA and CDR2 is FQGNSA. With 7 bases removed from V and 7 bases from J, the gap between germline ends came to 13 bases. CDR3 length: 13 amino acids. CDR3 coding DNA: TGTGCCAGCACCCGAGGGTTCTTTGAAAAACTGTTTTTT. Encoded protein: CASTRGFFEKLFF.

This clonotype was counted many times. V usage is TRBV11-1 and J usage is TRBJ2-1, with D maybe TRBD2 (6 bases). The V gene's germline CDR1 is SGHAT and CDR2 FQDESV (reference sequence). Trimming pared 5 bases from V and 0 bases from J, leaving 11 bases between. This CDR3 contains 15 residues. The CDR3 spells CASSPDYSSYNEQFF. The CDR3, as DNA: TGTGCCAGCAGCCCGGACTATAGCTCCTACAATGAGCAGTTCTTC.

This clonotype was counted at least ten times. The rearrangement joins TRBV20-1 to TRBJ1-4, with a weak D call TRBD1 (6 bases). CDR1 and CDR2 from the germline V gene are DFQATT and SNEGSKA (reference sequence). Trimming took off 2 bases at V and 0 bases at J, with 10 bases between the two ends. This CDR3 comprises 15 residues. In nucleotides, the CDR3 is TGCAGTGCTAGACTGGGACAAACAACTAATGAAAAACTGTTTTTT. Encoded protein: CSARLGQTTNEKLFF.

This clonotype was recorded at least ten times. The V and J genes are TRBV6-1 and TRBJ2-1; D possibly corresponds to TRBD2 (6 bases). V was cut by 7 bases and J by 6 bases, with 13 bases left in between. The CDR3 is 13 residues long. Germline lookup yields CDR1 MNHNS and CDR2 SASEGT. The CDR3 region is CASTAGRLNEQFF. For the CDR3, the DNA is TGTGCCAGCACCGCGGGACGTCTCAATGAGCAGTTCTTC.

There are many counts of this clonotype. The CDR3 DNA follows: TGTGCCAGCACCTCCCTCTGGGCCCCTAACCATGAAAAACTGTTTTTT. Protein product: CASTSLWAPNHEKLFF. The chain links TRBV12-3 or TRBV12-4 to TRBJ1-4, with D unclear. V dropped 7 bases and J dropped 6 bases, with 21 bases sitting between them. CDR3 length: 16 residues.

This clonotype has a handful of counts. The chain couples TRBV6-1 to TRBJ1-4; weak D call: TRBD1 (6 bases). The V gene lost 5 bases and the J gene lost 0 bases, with 16 bases spanning the gap. The CDR3 spans 17 residues. Germline V CDR1 and CDR2: MNHNS, SASEGT. CDR3 loop: CASSPLGGPPTNEKLFF. CDR3 DNA: TGTGCCAGCAGTCCCCTTGGGGGGCCCCCAACTAATGAAAAACTGTTTTTT.

The chain combines TRBV11-3 with TRBJ2-6; tentatively, D is TRBD2 (5 bases). CDR1 SGHNT and CDR2 YENEEA come from the germline V gene. The CDR3 extends over 16 amino acids. Trimming cost V 2 bases and J 4 bases, with 12 bases left between them. The CDR3 sequence is CASSLMGAQGANVLTF. For the CDR3, the DNA is TGTGCCAGCAGCTTAATGGGAGCCCAAGGGGCCAACGTCCTGACTTTC.

Note on this clonotype: A single base separates this from a much larger clone, so it may be a read error. The chain recombines TRBV27 with TRBJ1-4; no clear D gene. V was pared by 2 bases and J by 7 bases, with 11 bases between. This CDR3 has 14 residues. The germline gives CDR1 MNHEY, CDR2 SMNVEV (reference sequence). CDR3 nucleotides: TGTGCCAGCAGTTTAGGGTCCGCTACTGAAAAACTGTTTTTT. Translation: CASSLGSATEKLFF.

This clonotype was found a few times. This CDR3 reads CASRAGPYNSPLHF. In nucleotides, the CDR3 is TGTGCCAGCCGTGCAGGTCCCTATAATTCACCCCTCCACTTT. V and J are TRBV7-3 and TRBJ1-6, with D uncertain. The germline V gene encodes CDR1 SGHTA and CDR2 FQGTGA. The germline V and J ends were trimmed by 8 bases and 2 bases, with 10 bases remaining between them. This CDR3 is 14 amino acids long. The variable domain in full, completed from reference TRBV7-3 and TRBJ1-6, reads GAGVSQTPSNKVTEKGKYVELRCDPISGHTALYWYRQSLGQGPEFLIYFQGTGAADDSGLPNDRFFAVRPEGSVSTLKIQRTERGDSAVYLCASRAGPYNSPLHFGNGTRLTVT.

This clonotype was counted many times. The CDR3 DNA sequence: TGCAGTGCTAGAGGGGACAACATTTTGGGCGGGGAGCTGTTTTTT. It translates to CSARGDNILGGELFF. The V gene is TRBV20-1, the J gene TRBJ2-2, with D perhaps matching TRBD1 (6 bases). This CDR3 is built from 15 residues. CDR1 and CDR2 from the germline V gene are DFQATT and SNEGSKA (reference sequence). V lost 1 base to trimming and J lost 7 bases, with 16 bases between them.

This clonotype was picked up many times. The gene calls are TRBV28 and TRBJ1-4; tentatively, D is TRBD1 (5 bases). V shed 8 bases and J shed 3 bases, with 7 bases lying between them. Germline CDR1 and CDR2: MDHEN and SYDVKM. The CDR3 consists of 12 residues. The CDR3 spells CASLRANEKLFF. As DNA, the CDR3 is TGTGCCAGCCTCAGGGCTAATGAAAAACTGTTTTTT. The full variable domain, completed using reference TRBV28 and TRBJ1-4, is DVKVTQSSRYLVKRTGEKVFLECVQDMDHENMFWYRQDPGLGLRLIYFSYDVKMKEKGDIPEGYSVSREKKERFSLILESASTNQTSMYLCASLRANEKLFFGSGTQLSVL.

This clonotype came up many times. This chain links TRBV20-1 with TRBJ2-7; possibly TRBD1 for D (5 bases). CDR1 is DFQATT, CDR2 SNEGSKA, per germline (reference sequence). The V gene lost 0 bases and the J gene lost 2 bases, with 14 bases spanning the gap. This CDR3 contains 15 residues. The CDR3 bases are TGCAGTGCTAGAGATCCCCAGGGAACGACCTACGAGCAGTACTTC. Translation gives CSARDPQGTTYEQYF.

This clonotype came up many times. The V call is TRBV30, the J call TRBJ1-2, with TRBD1 identical over 9 bases. Trimming removed 5 bases from V and 4 bases from J; junction bases left unmatched: 8. Germline V gene sequence: CDR1 GTSNPN, CDR2 SVGIG (reference sequence). CDR3 size: 14 residues. This CDR3 is CAWDPGQGIYGYTF. CDR3 nucleotides: TGTGCCTGGGATCCGGGACAGGGAATCTATGGCTACACCTTC.

The J gene is TRBJ1-2, the V gene TRBV20-1, with no clear D. The length of the CDR3 is 14 residues. V dropped 0 bases and J dropped 5 bases, with 13 bases sitting between them. Germline V gene lookup returns CDR1 DFQATT and CDR2 SNEGSKA (reference sequence). Here the CDR3 reads CSARDRPVIYGYTF. CDR3 nucleotides: TGCAGTGCTAGAGATCGACCGGTAATTTATGGCTACACCTTC.

This clonotype appeared many times. The V call is TRBV20-1, the J call TRBJ2-5; D call uncertain. CDR3 length: 12 residues. The germline CDR1 and CDR2 sequences are DFQATT and SNEGSKA (reference sequence). The V end lost 0 bases, the J end lost 6 bases, and 8 bases lay between the germline ends. The chain's CDR3 is CSARDQRKTQYF. The CDR3 DNA is TGCAGTGCTAGAGATCAACGGAAGACCCAGTACTTC.

Many counts were recorded for this clonotype. The gene calls are TRBV7-3 and TRBJ2-1; D may be TRBD1 (5 bases). Trimming took off 0 bases at V and 4 bases at J, with 7 bases between the two ends. The CDR3 has 14 amino acids. Looked up from germline, CDR1 is SGHTA and CDR2 is FQGTGA. The CDR3 DNA reads as TGTGCCAGCAGCTTAACAGGGGATTACAATGAGCAGTTCTTC. Its protein product is CASSLTGDYNEQFF. The whole variable domain, filled in from reference TRBV7-3 and TRBJ2-1, reads GAGVSQTPSNKVTEKGKYVELRCDPISGHTALYWYRQSLGQGPEFLIYFQGTGAADDSGLPNDRFFAVRPEGSVSTLKIQRTERGDSAVYLCASSLTGDYNEQFFGPGTRLTVL.

This clonotype has ten or more counts. The chain has TRBV7-9 and TRBJ1-1; no reliable D call. Trimming stripped 2 bases from V and 1 base from J, with 8 bases between. The CDR3 consists of 14 residues. Germline CDR1 SEHNR, CDR2 FQNEAQ (reference sequence). CDR3 nucleotide sequence: TGTGCCAGCAGCTTAATGGGTCAGAACACTGAAGCTTTCTTT. Protein: CASSLMGQNTEAFF.

In this sample, this clonotype turned up many times. The chain couples TRBV7-3 to TRBJ2-1, with 9 positions matching TRBD2. Germline lookup yields CDR1 SGHTA and CDR2 FQGTGA. This CDR3 is built from 15 residues. Germline trimming cut 2 bases from V and 7 bases from J; bases unmatched to any gene: 6. The CDR3 bases are TGTGCCAGCAGCTTACGGCTAGCGGGAATGAATGAGCAGTTCTTC. Translation gives CASSLRLAGMNEQFF.

This clonotype was detected only a few times. This sequence joins TRBV19 and TRBJ2-3, with 8 bases fitting TRBD2. Germline CDR1 LNHDA, CDR2 SQIVND (reference sequence). V trimming: 7 bases; J trimming: 6 bases; junction bases outside the gene matches: 6. The CDR3 sequence is 13 residues long. CDR3 nucleotides: TGTGCCAGTAAAAAGCGGGAGTCCGATACGCAGTATTTT. This encodes CASKKRESDTQYF.